A selection of T cell receptor beta chains follows, all from one sample in a study of untreated major depressive disorder. Sequencing was performed with immunoSEQ multiplex PCR; in TCRdb, only in-frame clones are kept and a portion is missing. The table records just over 20,000 clones, 90% to 95% of them present only once. Material: CD4+ T cells from PBMCs. The receptors stem from a man aged 30-40 years in good health. The CDR3 runs from the conserved cysteine through the conserved F or W. D genes are given only for firm matches.

NA,TRBJ2-7,TRBV18,CASSRLGPPYEQYF
NA,TRBJ2-5,TRBV7-2,CASSLSKETQYF
TRBD2,TRBJ2-3,TRBV4-3,CASSQRGLAGGTQYF
NA,TRBJ2-3,TRBV5-4,CASSSKWASTDTQYF
TRBD2,TRBJ2-3,TRBV19,CASSNPRLAGDDTQYF
TRBD1,TRBJ1-2,TRBV19,CASSISPGGYGYTF
TRBD2,TRBJ2-5,TRBV28,CASTAGGQETQYF
TRBD1,TRBJ1-2,TRBV6-5,CASSYSRIGGFYGYTF
TRBD2,TRBJ2-5,TRBV27,CASSPGTGDGTSGSPRETQYF
NA,TRBJ1-2,TRBV18,CASSPTVSDYGYTF
NA,TRBJ2-1,TRBV30,CAWSVPINEQFF
NA,TRBJ2-7,TRBV6-1,CASSATANYEQYF
NA,TRBJ1-3,TRBV18,CASSPSSAASGNTIYF
TRBD2,TRBJ2-7,TRBV4-1,CASSRGRTNEQYF
NA,TRBJ1-1,TRBV7-2,CASSADNLNTEAFF
NA,TRBJ2-7,TRBV7-9,CASSRLGDRSYEQYF
TRBD2,TRBJ2-3,TRBV4-1,CASSLAGGRGTDTQYF
NA,TRBJ2-7,TRBV5-6,CASSVGQLGYEQYF
NA,TRBJ2-2,TRBV29-1,CSVVGLGRGSVGAGELFF
TRBD1,TRBJ2-7,TRBV18,CASSRNRGSSYEQYF
NA,TRBJ2-2,TRBV7-9,CASSLDAGATGELFF
NA,TRBJ2-3,TRBV5-4,CASSLVGSKDTQYF
NA,TRBJ2-2,TRBV12-5,CASGLVKDGTANTGELFF
NA,TRBJ1-5,TRBV10-3,CAHGDRFDQPQHF
TRBD1,TRBJ1-4,TRBV7-9,CAVQLGQGGEKLFF
NA,TRBJ2-5,TRBV29-1,CSVDRGQETQYF
NA,TRBJ1-4,TRBV25-1,CASTPGGEKLFF
TRBD1,TRBJ2-7,TRBV4-3,CASSQDMGTGDYEQYF
NA,TRBJ1-2,TRBV7-9,CASSPERGYTF
NA,TRBJ1-1,TRBV4-1,CASSQGLLNTEAFF
NA,TRBJ1-2,TRBV28,CATALFGGDGGSYGYTF